Sequencing of this T cell receptor (beta chain) was carried out in a study of shared clonotypes between healthy human individuals. Background on the study: In total, the donors were a couple of women and three men aged 18 to 49. The study used three CD4 naive, three CD4 memory, two CD8 naive and one CD8 memory plate per donor.

There are 19 residues in the CDR3. Germline V gene data show CDR1 as SGHDT and CDR2 as YYEEEE. Trimming took 1 base from V and 1 from J; bases not matched to a gene: 13. This clone showed up just a few times. Its antigen is currently unknown. Deep was the level at which the assay was run. Profiling relied on immunoSEQ multiplex PCR, and the TCRdb table lists in-frame clones only, not all of them. The repertoire holds approximately 1,000,000 clones, with around 77% as singletons. Study-wide points: Naive subsets generally had larger estimated richness than memory subsets.

The sequencing sample was made of memory CD4+ T cells from PBMCs. Stated subset: CD45RA-negative fraction. The TCR was taken from a man between 18 and 35 years old in good health. Some clones in this sample may be carry-over from other donors' samples. The V and J genes are TRBV5-6 and TRBJ2-1, with TRBD2 matching 8 bases. CDR3 in amino acids: CASSLLAGLSSLSYNEQFF. CDR3 bases: TGTGCCAGCAGCTTGCTAGCGGGCCTAAGTTCCTTATCCTACAATGAGCAGTTCTTC.